This TCR beta chain was observed in a study of blood T cell repertoires in COVID-19. Study at large: The cDNA or gDNA used as material had been derived from T cells, B-cell-depleted T cells, or PBMCs.

Libraries were prepared by immunoSEQ multiplex PCR; TCRdb keeps only in-frame clonotypes and omits some of them. Among 190,000 or so clones listed, 90% were seen once. Per germline, CDR1 MGHDK and CDR2 SYGVNS. The CDR3 covers 14 residues. Deletions cut 1 base from V and 7 bases from J, with 11 bases between. The sequenced sample consisted of peripheral blood. The TCR originated in a middle-aged man with acute or convalescent COVID-19. The chain recombines TRBV25-1 with TRBJ1-5; D remains unclear. For the CDR3, the DNA is TGTGCCAGCAGTGAATGGGAGGGTAGCCAGCCCCAGCATTTT. Its protein is CASSEWEGSQPQHF.